Below are 9 T cell receptor beta chains sequenced from a single sample in a study of blood T cell repertoires in COVID-19. Profiled with immunoSEQ multiplex PCR; TCRdb holds only in-frame clones, not every one. The table lists about 100,000 clones, roughly 80% of them singletons. The sample was peripheral blood. These receptors were taken from a man aged 50 to 59 with active or convalescent COVID-19.

Only a few counts were recorded for this clone. This sequence joins TRBV4-2 and TRBJ1-1; no reliable D call. Germline values: CDR1 LGHNA, CDR2 YNFKEQ. This CDR3 comprises 8 residues. Trimming removed 6 bases at V and 12 bases at J, with 5 bases between. The CDR3 region is CASSPTFF. The CDR3 DNA sequence: TGTGCCAGCAGTCCAACTTTCTTT.

The V gene is TRBV6-5, the J gene TRBJ2-7; D might be TRBD2 (6 bases). In germline, CDR1 is MNHEY, CDR2 SVGAGI. Trimming stripped 6 bases from V and 1 base from J, with 13 bases between. The CDR3 is 14 amino acids. This chain's CDR3 is CASRRTTPSYEQYF. The CDR3 region has the DNA TGTGCCAGCAGAAGGACTACCCCGTCCTACGAGCAGTACTTC.

This clone has just a few counts. CDR3: CSARLAGSYEQYF. The CDR3 DNA follows: TGCAGCGCACGTCTAGCGGGAAGCTACGAGCAGTACTTC. The chain joins TRBV29-1 to TRBJ2-7, with 9 bases aligning to TRBD2. The CDR3 has 13 amino acids. V was clipped by 7 bases and J by 3 bases; unmatched bases: 7. In germline, CDR1 is SQVTM, CDR2 ANQGSEA.

This clone has a single count. The rearrangement uses TRBV28 and TRBJ2-7, with TRBD2 as a possible D gene (6 bases). The V gene lost 7 bases and the J gene lost 2 bases, with 6 bases spanning the gap. CDR3 length: 11 amino acids. The germline CDR1 and CDR2 sequences are MDHEN and SYDVKM. As DNA, the CDR3 is TGTGCCAGCACGGGGGCCTACGAGCAGTACTTC. The encoded protein is CASTGAYEQYF.

The chain recombines TRBV28 with TRBJ1-2; 7 bases map to TRBD1. This CDR3 spans 12 amino acids. The trim removed 9 bases at V and 6 bases at J, leaving 7 bases unmatched. Per the germline V gene, CDR1 is MDHEN and CDR2 is SYDVKM. In DNA form, the CDR3 reads TGTGCCAGGGACAGGTCCGTAAATGGCTACACCTTC. This translates into CARDRSVNGYTF.

This sequence joins TRBV19 and TRBJ1-5; 8 bases match TRBD1. This CDR3 is 17 amino acids long. V lost 3 bases and J lost 2; bases outside the gene matches: 9. Germline values: CDR1 LNHDA, CDR2 SQIVND (reference sequence). This chain's CDR3 is CASSIEQGAYGNQPQHF. The CDR3 region has the DNA TGTGCCAGTAGTATTGAGCAGGGGGCGTACGGCAATCAGCCCCAGCATTTT. Full variable domain (outside the CDR3, taken from reference TRBV19 and TRBJ1-5): DGGITQSPKYLFRKEGQNVTLSCEQNLNHDAMYWYRQDPGQGLRLIYYSQIVNDFQKGDIAEGYSVSREKKESFPLTVTSAQKNPTAFYLCASSIEQGAYGNQPQHFGDGTRLSIL.

This clone was seen a handful of times. This CDR3 is CASSQAKGAGYTF. CDR3 DNA: TGTGCCAGCAGCCAAGCGAAGGGGGCTGGCTACACCTTC. The chain carries TRBV14 and TRBJ1-2, with 7 bases identical to TRBD1. This CDR3 has 13 amino acids. The germline V gene has CDR1 SGHDN and CDR2 FVKESK. The ends lost 1 base at V and 7 bases at J; junction bases unmatched: 3.

This clone was picked up a small number of times. The V gene is TRBV5-6, the J gene TRBJ1-1; maybe TRBD1 (5 bases). The CDR3 is 14 amino acids. Germline CDR1 SGHDT, CDR2 YYEEEE. V lost 4 bases and J lost 4, with 14 bases in between. The DNA of the CDR3 is TGTGCCAGCAGCACGGGGGTCGGGGTCACTGAAGCTTTCTTT. It is translated as CASSTGVGVTEAFF.

This clone was seen a single time. The chain couples TRBV7-9 to TRBJ2-1, with 13 bases aligning to TRBD2. The CDR3 has 19 residues. Germline V gene lookup returns CDR1 SEHNR and CDR2 FQNEAQ (reference sequence). The V gene end was trimmed by 5 bases and the J gene end by 1 base; junction bases not matched to a gene: 11. The CDR3 bases are TGTGCCAGCAGCCTGGGGATCAGACTAGCGGGAGGTTCCTACAATGAGCAGTTCTTC. It translates to CASSLGIRLAGGSYNEQFF.